The sequence of this T cell receptor beta chain was determined in a study of neurological immune-mediated disorders. Deletions cut 8 bases from V and 2 bases from J, with 17 bases between. The CDR3 runs to 15 residues. Germline CDR1 ENHRY, CDR2 SYGVKD. As for time point: longitudinal time-point 2. This clonotype was counted many times. Synthesis of cDNA used 5'RACE (with 10-nucleotide random UMIs). A single run covered 15-18 subjects with over 190 million TCR-beta sequences. TCRdb passed the 5' RACE reads through MiXCR, listing each CDR3 protein once. The sample records some 87,000 distinct CDR3 sequences, over 10% being singletons.

This sequence joins TRBV10-3 and TRBJ2-3, with TRBD2 as a possible D gene (7 bases). The clonotype originates from a female donor with HTLV-1-associated myelopathy (HAM/TSP). The specimen sequenced was PBMCs. This CDR3 reads CAIGWGGGDTDTQYF. CDR3 bases: TGTGCCATCGGGTGGGGAGGGGGTGACACAGATACGCAGTATTTT.